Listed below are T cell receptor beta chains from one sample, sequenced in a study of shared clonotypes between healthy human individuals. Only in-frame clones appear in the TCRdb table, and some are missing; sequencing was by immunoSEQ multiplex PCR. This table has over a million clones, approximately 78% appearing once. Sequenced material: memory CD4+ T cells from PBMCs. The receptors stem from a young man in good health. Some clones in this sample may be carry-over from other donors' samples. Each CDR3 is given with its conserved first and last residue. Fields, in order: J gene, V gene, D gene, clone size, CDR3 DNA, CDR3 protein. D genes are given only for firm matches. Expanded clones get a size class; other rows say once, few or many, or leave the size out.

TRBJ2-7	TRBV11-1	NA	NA	TGTGCCAGCAGCTTAGTGGGGGAGCAGTACTTC	CASSLVGEQYF
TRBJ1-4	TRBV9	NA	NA	TGTGCCAGCAGCCTGGGACCGCATAATGAAAAACTGTTTTTT	CASSLGPHNEKLFF
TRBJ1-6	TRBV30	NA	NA	TGTGCCTGGAGTGCGAATTCACCCCTCCACTTT	CAWSANSPLHF
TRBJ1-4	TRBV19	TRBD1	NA	TGTGCCAGTAGTACCCAGGGGGCAACTAATGAAAAACTGTTTTTT	CASSTQGATNEKLFF
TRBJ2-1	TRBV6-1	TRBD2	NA	TGTGCCAGCAATACGGGAGGGTACAATGAGCAGTTCTTC	CASNTGGYNEQFF
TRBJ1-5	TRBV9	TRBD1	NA	TGTGCCAGCAGCCTTACAGGGGTTGGTCAGCCCCAGCATTTT	CASSLTGVGQPQHF
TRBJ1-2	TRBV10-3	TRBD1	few	TGTGCCATCAGTGAAGGACAGGGCGGACACTATGGCTACACCTTC	CAISEGQGGHYGYTF
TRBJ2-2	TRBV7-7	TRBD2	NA	TGTGCCACCATCGGCGACGTAGCGGGAAGGGCGGACACCGGGGAGCTGTTTTTT	CATIGDVAGRADTGELFF
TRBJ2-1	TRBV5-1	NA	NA	TGCGCCAGCAGCTTATTAGCGGTCTCCTACAATGAGCAGTTCTTC	CASSLLAVSYNEQFF
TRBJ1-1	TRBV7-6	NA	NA	TGTGCCAGCAGCTCGCTTGGAGGGGGGGGCACTGAAGCTTTCTTT	CASSSLGGGGTEAFF
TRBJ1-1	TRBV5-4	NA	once	TGTGCCAGCAGCTTTTCCGGGGGGGTGAACACTGAAGCTTTCTTT	CASSFSGGVNTEAFF
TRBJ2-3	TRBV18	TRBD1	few	TGTGCCAGCTCACCCCAAAGACAGGGGCCAGATACGCAGTATTTT	CASSPQRQGPDTQYF
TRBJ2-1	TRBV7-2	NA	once	TGTGCCAGCAGCTCCTCCCGGGACAATGAGCAGTTCTTC	CASSSSRDNEQFF
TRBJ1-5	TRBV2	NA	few	TGTGCCAGCAGGGGGGGGAGCAATCAGCCCCAGCATTTT	CASRGGSNQPQHF
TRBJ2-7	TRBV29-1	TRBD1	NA	TGCAGCGTTTTTGGGACAGGGGGCATCGGCGAGCAGTACTTC	CSVFGTGGIGEQYF
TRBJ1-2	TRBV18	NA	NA	TGTGCCAGCTCACTGCAGGGACGGTCCTATGGCTACACCTTC	CASSLQGRSYGYTF
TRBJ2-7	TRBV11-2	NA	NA	TGTGCCAGCAGCGCGGGCGGCGAGCAGTACTTC	CASSAGGEQYF
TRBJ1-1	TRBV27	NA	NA	TGTGCCAGCAGTAGGGTGAACACTGAAGCTTTCTTT	CASSRVNTEAFF
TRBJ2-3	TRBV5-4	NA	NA	TGTGCCAGCAGCCAGAGGAGTGGGGGGGCCAGCACAGATACGCAGTATTTT	CASSQRSGGASTDTQYF
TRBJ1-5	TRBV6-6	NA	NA	TGTGCCAGCAGTTACTCGGAGTATGGGCGAAATCAGCCCCAGCATTTT	CASSYSEYGRNQPQHF
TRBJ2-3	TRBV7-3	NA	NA	TGTGCCAGCAGCTTAGGACACCCAAGCACAGATACGCAGTATTTT	CASSLGHPSTDTQYF
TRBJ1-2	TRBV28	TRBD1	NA	TGTGCCAGCCACAAGCAGGGGGCGGGTGGCTACACCTTC	CASHKQGAGGYTF
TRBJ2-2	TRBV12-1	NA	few	TGTGCCAGCAGCTTTGGAGCGGGAGAATGTACCTACACCGGGGAGCTGTTTTTT	CASSFGAGECTYTGELFF
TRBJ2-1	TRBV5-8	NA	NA	TGTGCCAGCACCGCGGGACAGCCTTACAATGAGCAGTTCTTC	CASTAGQPYNEQFF
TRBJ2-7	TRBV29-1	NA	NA	TGCAGCGTTGAGGGCAGTTACGAGCAGTACTTC	CSVEGSYEQYF
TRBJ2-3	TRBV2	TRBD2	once	TGTGCCAGCAGTCTAGCGGGATCTAGCACAGATACGCAGTATTTT	CASSLAGSSTDTQYF
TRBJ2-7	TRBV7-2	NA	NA	TGTGCCAGCAGCACCGGACCCCAAGTAGGCTACGAGCAGTACTTC	CASSTGPQVGYEQYF
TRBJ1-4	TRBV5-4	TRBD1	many	TGTGCCAGCAGCTTGGGGGGACAGGGAGGGAAACTGTTTTTT	CASSLGGQGGKLFF
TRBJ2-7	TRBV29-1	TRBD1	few	TGCAGCGTAGACAGGGGCAGGGACGAGCAGTACTTC	CSVDRGRDEQYF
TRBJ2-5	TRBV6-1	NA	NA	TGTGCCAGCAGTGAGGACGGGGCTCCGGAGACCCAGTACTTC	CASSEDGAPETQYF
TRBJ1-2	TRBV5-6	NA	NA	TGTGCCAGCAGCTTGCTGGTGCTAGGGGAGGCGGGCTACACCTTC	CASSLLVLGEAGYTF
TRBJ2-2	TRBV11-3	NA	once	TGTGCCAGCAGCTTAGATGTTAGCACCGGGGAGCTGTTTTTT	CASSLDVSTGELFF
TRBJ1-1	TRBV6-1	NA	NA	TGTGCCAGCAGTGAAAGGTCCCGGGGGCCGATGAACACTGAAGCTTTCTTT	CASSERSRGPMNTEAFF
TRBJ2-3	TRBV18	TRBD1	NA	TGTGCCAGCTCACAGACAGGGGTCACAGATACGCAGTATTTT	CASSQTGVTDTQYF
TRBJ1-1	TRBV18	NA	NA	TGTGCCAGCTCGACGTCGGTGAACACTGAAGCTTTCTTT	CASSTSVNTEAFF
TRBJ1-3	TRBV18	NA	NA	TGTGCCAGCTCACCCGACAGCTCTGGAAACACCATATATTTT	CASSPDSSGNTIYF
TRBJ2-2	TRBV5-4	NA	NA	TGTGCCAGCAGCCCCCCTCGGGGGGCGGTGAACACCGGGGAGCTGTTTTTT	CASSPPRGAVNTGELFF
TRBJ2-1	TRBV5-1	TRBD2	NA	TGCGCCAGCAGCTTGGGACTAGCGGGAGCCTACAATGAGCAGTTCTTC	CASSLGLAGAYNEQFF
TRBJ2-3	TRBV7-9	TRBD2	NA	TGTGCCAGCAGCGAACTTAGCGGGAGGAGTGATACGCAGTATTTT	CASSELSGRSDTQYF
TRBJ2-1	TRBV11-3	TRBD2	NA	TGTGCCAGCAGCTTAGGACTAGCGGGGAAGCAGTTCTTC	CASSLGLAGKQFF
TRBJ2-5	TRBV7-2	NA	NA	TGTGCCAGCAGCCGGAGCGTTAGGCAAGAGACCCAGTACTTC	CASSRSVRQETQYF